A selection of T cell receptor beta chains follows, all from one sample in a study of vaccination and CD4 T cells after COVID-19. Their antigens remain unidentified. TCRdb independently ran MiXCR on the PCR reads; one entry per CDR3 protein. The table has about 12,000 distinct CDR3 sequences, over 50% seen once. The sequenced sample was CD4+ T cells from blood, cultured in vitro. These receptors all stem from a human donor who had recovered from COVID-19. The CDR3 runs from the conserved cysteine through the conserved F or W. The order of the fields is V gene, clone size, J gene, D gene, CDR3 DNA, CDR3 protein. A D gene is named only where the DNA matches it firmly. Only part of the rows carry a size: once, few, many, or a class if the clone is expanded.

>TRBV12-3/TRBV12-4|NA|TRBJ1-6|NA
TGTGCCAGCAGCAATGAGGCATTTGGGGTAGGTAATTCACCCCTCCACTTT
CASSNEAFGVGNSPLHF
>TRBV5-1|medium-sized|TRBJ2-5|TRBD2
TGCGCCAGCAGCGGACTAGCGGGGGAGACCCAGTACTTC
CASSGLAGETQYF
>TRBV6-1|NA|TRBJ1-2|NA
TGTGCCAGCAGTGAAGCCCCACAGGTATATGGCTACACCTTC
CASSEAPQVYGYTF
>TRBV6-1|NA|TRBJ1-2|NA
TGTGCCAGCAGTGAAAGGACCAGGGGTGGCTACACCTTC
CASSERTRGGYTF
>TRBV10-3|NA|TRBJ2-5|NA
TGTGCCAGCAGTTGGGGTGGAGAAGAGACCCAGTACTTC
CASSWGGEETQYF
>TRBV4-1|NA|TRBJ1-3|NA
TGCGCCAGCAGCCAAGGCTCAGGTAGCTCTGGAAACACCATATATTTT
CASSQGSGSSGNTIYF
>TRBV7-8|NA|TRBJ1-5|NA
TGTGCCAGCAGCTTAGGTCAGAACAATCAGCCCCAGCATTTT
CASSLGQNNQPQHF
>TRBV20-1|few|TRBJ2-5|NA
TGCAGTGCTAGAGGTTTAAGCGGAGGGACCCAGTACTTC
CSARGLSGGTQYF
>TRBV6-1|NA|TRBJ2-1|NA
TGTGCCAGCAGTGGGGATTTGGATGAGCAGTTCTTC
CASSGDLDEQFF
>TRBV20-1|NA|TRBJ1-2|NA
TGCAGTGCTAGGAGCGGTGGAGGCTACACCTTC
CSARSGGGYTF
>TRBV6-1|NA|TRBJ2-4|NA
TGTGCCAGCAGTGAGGCCCCCAAAAACATTCAGTACTTC
CASSEAPKNIQYF
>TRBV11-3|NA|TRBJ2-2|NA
TGTGCCAGCAGCCGAACACGCCCCGGGGAGCTGTTTTTT
CASSRTRPGELFF
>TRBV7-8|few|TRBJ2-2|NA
TGTGCCAGCAGCTCCAGACAGGCCCGTCCCTTTCCCGGGGAGCTGTTTTTT
CASSSRQARPFPGELFF
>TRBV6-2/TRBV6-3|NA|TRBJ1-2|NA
TGTGCCAGCTCACGATCAGCTCAAGGCAACTATGGCTACACCTTC
CASSRSAQGNYGYTF
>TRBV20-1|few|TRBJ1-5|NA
TGCAGTGCTAGAGATCTTCAGCCCCAGCATTTT
CSARDLQPQHF
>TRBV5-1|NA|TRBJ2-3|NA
TGCGCCAGCAGCTTGGAGCTGGCAGATACGCAGTATTTT
CASSLELADTQYF
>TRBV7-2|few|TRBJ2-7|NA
TGTGCCAGCAGCTTAGGGGGGGACTCCGTCGACGAGCAGTACTTC
CASSLGGDSVDEQYF
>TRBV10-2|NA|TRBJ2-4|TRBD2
TGCGCCAGCAGGTCTTCACTAGCGGGATTGAACATTCAGTACTTC
CASRSSLAGLNIQYF
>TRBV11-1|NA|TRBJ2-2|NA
TGTGCCAGCAGCACCCGGGCCCCGAACACCGGGGAGCTGTTTTTT
CASSTRAPNTGELFF
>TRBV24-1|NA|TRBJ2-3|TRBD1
TGTGCCACCAGTGATAGGGGGACAGGGGCCCGGGAGGGAGATACGCAGTATTTT
CATSDRGTGAREGDTQYF
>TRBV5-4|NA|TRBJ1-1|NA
TGTGCCAGCAGCTTGGGGGGAAGCGGTGAAGCTTTCTTT
CASSLGGSGEAFF
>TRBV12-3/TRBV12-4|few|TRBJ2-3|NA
TGTGCCAGCAGTTGGGGGACAGATACGCAGTATTTT
CASSWGTDTQYF
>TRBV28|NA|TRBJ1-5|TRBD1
TGTGCCAGCAGTAATACCGGGGGCAGGGGGATGTATCAGCCCCAGCATTTT
CASSNTGGRGMYQPQHF
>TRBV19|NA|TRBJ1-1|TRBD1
TGTGCCAGTAGTATCCGACAGGGGATGGCAGCTTTCTTT
CASSIRQGMAAFF
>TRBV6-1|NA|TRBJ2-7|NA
TGTGCCAGCAGCCGACCGGGCAGGGGCGAGCAGTACTTC
CASSRPGRGEQYF
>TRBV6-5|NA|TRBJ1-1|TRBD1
TGTGCCAGCAGTTCATCAGGGGGGCTCACTGAAGCTTTCTTT
CASSSSGGLTEAFF
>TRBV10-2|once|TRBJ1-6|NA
TGCGCCAGCAGTGGGCAGCTTCTGTTTAATTCACCCCTCCACTTT
CASSGQLLFNSPLHF
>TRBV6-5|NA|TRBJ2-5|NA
TGTGCCAGCAGTTACTCGCAGTTGAAAAAGACCCAGTACTTC
CASSYSQLKKTQYF
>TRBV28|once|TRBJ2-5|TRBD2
TGTGCCAGCAGTTTTGCTAGCGGCCAAGAGACCCAGTACTTC
CASSFASGQETQYF
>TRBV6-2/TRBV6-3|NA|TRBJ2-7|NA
TGTGCCAGCAGAGGGACGGGTTCCTACGAGCAGTACTTC
CASRGTGSYEQYF
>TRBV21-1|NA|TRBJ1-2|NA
TGTGCCAGCAGCAATCAAGGCAGAAACGCCGCCTATGGCTACACCTTC
CASSNQGRNAAYGYTF
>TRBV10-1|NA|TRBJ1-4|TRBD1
TGCGCCAGCAGCGGGGACAGGTGGAATGAAAAACTGTTTTTT
CASSGDRWNEKLFF
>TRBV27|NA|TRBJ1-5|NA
TGTGCCAGCAGTTTACAAGGCAGCTATCAGCCCCAGCATTTT
CASSLQGSYQPQHF
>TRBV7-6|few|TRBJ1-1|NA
TGTGCCAGCAGCTTATCACGCGGGGCTGAAGCTTTCTTT
CASSLSRGAEAFF
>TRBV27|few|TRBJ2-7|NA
TGTGCCAGCAGACCGACTGGGACACTCCTCTACGAGCAGTACTTC
CASRPTGTLLYEQYF
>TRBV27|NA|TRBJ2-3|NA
TGTGCCAGCAGTCCCCGGGGCACGTGGTCGCAGTATTTT
CASSPRGTWSQYF
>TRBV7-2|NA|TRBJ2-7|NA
TGTGCCACTGCACAGGGAAGCTCCTACGAGCAGTACTTC
CATAQGSSYEQYF
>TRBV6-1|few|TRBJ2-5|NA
TGTGCCAGCAGTCAAGGATGGGAGACCCAGTACTTC
CASSQGWETQYF
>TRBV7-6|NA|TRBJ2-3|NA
TGTGCCAGCAGCCAAACACGCCCCCCTAGCACAGATACGCAGTATTTT
CASSQTRPPSTDTQYF
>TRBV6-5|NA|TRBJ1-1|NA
TGTGCCAGCAGTTACTCGATGACGGGCAAGGTCACTGAAGCTTTCTTT
CASSYSMTGKVTEAFF
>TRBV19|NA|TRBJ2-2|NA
TGTGCCACCCATGCCGGGTCGAACACCGGGGAGCTGTTTTTT
CATHAGSNTGELFF
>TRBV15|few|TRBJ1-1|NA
TGTGCCACCAGCTGGGGGGGAACAGGGTGGATGAACACTGAAGCTTTCTTT
CATSWGGTGWMNTEAFF
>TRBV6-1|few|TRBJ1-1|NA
TGTGCCAGCAGCGTCAGGGACGGCACTGAAGCTTTCTTT
CASSVRDGTEAFF
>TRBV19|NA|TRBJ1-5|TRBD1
TGTGCCAGTACCCCGACAGGGGGCTATCAGCCCCAGCATTTT
CASTPTGGYQPQHF
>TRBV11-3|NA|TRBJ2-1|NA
TGTGCCAGCAGCCCAGTGGGAGGGGGCACGAATGAGCAGTTCTTC
CASSPVGGGTNEQFF
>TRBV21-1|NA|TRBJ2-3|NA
TGTGCCAGCACTAATGACAGAAAAATCACAGATACGCAGTATTTT
CASTNDRKITDTQYF
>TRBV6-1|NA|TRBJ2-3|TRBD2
TGTGCCAGCAGTAAGGGACTAGCGGGCTGGCCAGATACGCAGTATTTT
CASSKGLAGWPDTQYF
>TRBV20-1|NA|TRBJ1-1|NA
TGCAGTGCTAGAGATAGTAGAGGGAACACTGAAGCTTTCTTT
CSARDSRGNTEAFF
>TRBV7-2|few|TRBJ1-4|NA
TGTGCCAGCAGCTTAATGGGTATAGGAGAAAAACTGTTTTTT
CASSLMGIGEKLFF